This T cell receptor (beta chain) was retrieved from a study of vaccination effects on CD4 cells after COVID-19. Sequencing used immunoSEQ multiplex PCR; TCRdb keeps in-frame clones, though not all of them. The sample lists more than 20,000 clones, over 70% seen once, with 37% in the top ten. As regards this clone: Its specificity is unknown.

Before any sequencing was done, the ViraFEST assay used viral peptide pools to expand antigen-specific CD4+ T cells. It was after roughly 11 days of culture that CD4+ T cells were isolated. SARS-CoV-2 infection was confirmed by PCR in the person between March and December 2020. The specimen was CD4+ T cells from PBMCs cultured with a peptide pool, collected before COVID-19 vaccination. The clonotype was recovered from a human donor who had a prior SARS-CoV-2 infection.

CDR3 sequence (DNA): TGTGCCAGCAGCCGGCTGGGGGTACAGGTCTACGAGCAGTACTTC. Protein product: CASSRLGVQVYEQYF. The J gene is TRBJ2-7, the V gene TRBV11-2; D may correspond to TRBD1 or TRBD2 (5 bases each). Trimming took off 5 bases at V and 3 bases at J, with 17 bases between the two ends. Germline V gene data show CDR1 as SGHAT and CDR2 as FQNNGV. The CDR3 is made up of 15 amino acids.